The TCR beta chain under discussion was sequenced for a study of OX40 agonist ivuxolimab in advanced cancers. On the study more broadly: With a range of roughly 20 to 79, age averaged about 58 years, and around 80% were male. Findings and caveats of the study: Researchers report that CD8+ T cells had, on average, more expanded clones than CD4+.

Measured with immunoSEQ multiplex PCR; TCRdb has only the in-frame clones, and not every one. Of about 90,000 clones detected, about 89% appear once; the ten largest clones hold around 8.7%. The germline V and J ends were trimmed by 1 base and 3 bases, with 11 bases remaining between them. The CDR3 sequence is 14 residues long. Germline V gives CDR1 GTSNPN, CDR2 SVGIG (reference sequence). Peripheral blood came from all dose cohorts at three timepoints. This clone was recorded once. The target antigen is unknown. The source of this sequence is an adult with an advanced solid tumor such as melanoma, head and neck, liver or kidney cancer. The rearrangement links TRBV30 to TRBJ2-3; tentative D call: TRBD2 (6 bases). This material consisted of CD4+ or CD8+ T cells sorted from blood, taken in a trial of the OX40 agonist ivuxolimab. The CDR3 nucleotides read TGTGCCTGGAGTGAGGGTAGCGGTACAGATACGCAGTATTTT. This gives the protein CAWSEGSGTDTQYF. The full variable domain, rest sourced from reference TRBV30 and TRBJ2-3, is SQTIHQWPATLVQPVGSPLSLECTVEGTSNPNLYWYRQAAGRGLQLLFYSVGIGQISSEVPQNLSASRPQDRQFILSSKKLLLSDSGFYLCAWSEGSGTDTQYFGPGTRLTVL.